Each of the 15 T cell receptor beta chains below was sequenced from the same sample in a study of OX40 agonist ivuxolimab in advanced cancers. Some clones are missing from TCRdb's copy, which holds only in-frame ones; the method was immunoSEQ multiplex PCR. The sample lists 13,000 or so clones, roughly 69% seen once, with around a quarter in the top ten. The sample here was CD4+ or CD8+ T cells sorted from blood, taken in a trial of the OX40 agonist ivuxolimab. The receptors come from an adult with an advanced solid tumor such as melanoma, head and neck, liver or kidney cancer.

The V gene is TRBV21-1, the J gene TRBJ1-1; the table's D gene call, TRBD1, was not cross checked with the DNA. TRBV21-1 is a listed pseudogene. This CDR3 has 14 amino acids. The CDR3 loop reads CASSRQGEKTEAFF. CDR3 nucleotide sequence: TGTGCCAGCAGCAGACAGGGGGAGAAAACGGAAGCTTTCTTT.

The gene calls are TRBV27 and TRBJ1-2; no clear D. The germline gives CDR1 MNHEY, CDR2 SMNVEV (reference sequence). The CDR3 extends over 16 amino acids. The V and J ends lost 6 bases and 2 bases respectively, with 19 bases between them. Written as DNA, the CDR3 is TGTGCCAGCAGAAAGGGCTTGTCAGGATCCAACTATGGCTACACCTTC. Protein product: CASRKGLSGSNYGYTF.

This clone rates as medium-sized. V is TRBV2 and J is TRBJ2-7, with 8 bases fitting TRBD1. CDR1 and CDR2 (germline): SNHLY, FYNNEI. V was pared by 3 bases and J by 6 bases, with 7 bases of the junction left unmatched. CDR3 length: 14 residues. The CDR3 nucleotides are TGTGCCAGCAGTGATTACGGACAGGGCGGCGAGCAGTACTTC. This sequence encodes CASSDYGQGGEQYF.

The rearrangement links TRBV11-1 to TRBJ1-1; TRBD1 is a possible D gene (5 bases). Trimming removed 4 bases from V and 1 base from J, with 13 bases in between. Germline V gene data show CDR1 as SGHAT and CDR2 as FQDESV (reference sequence). The CDR3 has 15 amino acids. The CDR3 DNA reads as TGTGCCAGCAGCTGGGGGATAGGGGCGAACACTGAAGCTTTCTTT. It codes for CASSWGIGANTEAFF. Based on the CDR3 plus reference TRBV11-1 and TRBJ1-1, the full variable domain is EAEVAQSPRYKITEKSQAVAFWCDPISGHATLYWYRQILGQGPELLVQFQDESVVDDSQLPKDRFSAERLKGVDSTLKIQPAELGDSAMYLCASSWGIGANTEAFFGQGTRLTVV.

The chain uses TRBV5-4 and TRBJ1-2, with D perhaps TRBD1 (5 bases). The CDR3 sequence is 14 residues long. Germline CDR1 is SGHNT and CDR2 is YYREEE (reference sequence). V was cut by 4 bases and J by 8 bases, with 18 bases left in between. CDR3 in DNA: TGTGCCAGCAGCATGGGGTGGGGGAGTGAAGGCTACACCTTC. Its translation is CASSMGWGSEGYTF.

The chain employs TRBV11-2 and TRBJ2-3; either TRBD1 or TRBD2 may supply D (5 bases each). The germline CDR1 and CDR2 sequences are SGHAT and FQNNGV. Trimming cost V 4 bases and J 4 bases, with 15 bases left between them. This CDR3 has 15 amino acids. CDR3 in DNA: TGTGCCAGCAGCTCAGGGCCCGGGGAGCCAGATACGCAGTATTTT. Amino acid sequence: CASSSGPGEPDTQYF.

This chain uses TRBV5-4 with TRBJ2-2; 9 bases are a match to TRBD2. Trimming at V came to 4 bases and at J to 4 bases, leaving 5 bases not matched to a gene. CDR3 length equals 15 residues. From germline, CDR1 is SGHNT and CDR2 YYREEE (reference sequence). Written as DNA, the CDR3 is TGTGCCAGCAGCCTAGCGGGACTAGTCACCGGGGAGCTGTTTTTT. It encodes CASSLAGLVTGELFF.

There are a few counts of this clone. The chain has TRBV5-5 and TRBJ1-2; 7 positions match TRBD1. The CDR3 loop spans 14 amino acids. Germline assignment: CDR1 SGHKS and CDR2 YYEKEE (reference sequence). The V gene end was trimmed by 4 bases and the J gene end by 2 bases; junction bases not matched to a gene: 5. As DNA, the CDR3 is TGTGCCAGCAGCAGCCCGGGACAGAACTATGGCTACACCTTC. This encodes CASSSPGQNYGYTF.

V gene TRBV5-8 combines with J gene TRBJ1-1; D call uncertain. Germline V lookup: CDR1 SGHTS, CDR2 YDEGEE. This CDR3 has 10 residues. V was shortened by 10 bases and J by 4 bases, with 8 bases between the two germline ends. In nucleotides, the CDR3 is TGTGCCGCCCGGGTCACTGAAGCTTTCTTT. Translated, it gives CAARVTEAFF.

There are a few counts of this clone. Here the CDR3 reads CASSEMDRVYGYTF. In nucleotides, the CDR3 is TGTGCCAGCAGTGAAATGGACAGAGTCTATGGCTACACCTTC. This rearrangement joins TRBV2 to TRBJ1-2; D may be TRBD1 (6 bases). The germline gives CDR1 SNHLY, CDR2 FYNNEI. The CDR3 consists of 14 residues. V lost 2 bases and J 4 bases, leaving 11 bases between the germline ends.

This chain joins TRBV27 and TRBJ1-1; no clear D gene. The CDR3 sequence is 15 residues long. Germline-derived CDR1 and CDR2 are MNHEY and SMNVEV (reference sequence). V lost 0 bases and J 0 bases, leaving 8 bases between the germline ends. CDR3 amino acids: CASSLSSGLNTEAFF. The CDR3 DNA sequence: TGTGCCAGCAGTTTATCATCTGGATTGAACACTGAAGCTTTCTTT.

This clone turned up a few times. The J gene is TRBJ2-1, the V gene TRBV4-1; D remains unclear. The CDR3 has 13 amino acids. CDR1 MGHRA and CDR2 YSYEKL come from the germline V gene. The ends were cut back, 0 bases at V and 7 bases at J, with 7 bases in the middle. The CDR3 nucleotides are TGCGCCAGCAGCCAAGATTTGGAAAATGAGCAGTTCTTC. As protein: CASSQDLENEQFF.

V gene TRBV19 combines with J gene TRBJ2-1; D is undetermined. The V end was cut by 6 bases, the J end by 8 bases, with 8 bases between. There are 11 residues in the CDR3. CDR1 is LNHDA, CDR2 SQIVND, per germline (reference sequence). The CDR3 coding sequence is TGTGCCAGTAGATCTGTCCATGAGCAGTTCTTC. It codes for CASRSVHEQFF.

The chain has TRBV5-1 and TRBJ1-4; 8 bases map to TRBD1. V shed 0 bases and J 9 bases; nucleotides not matched to a gene: 4. Germline CDR1 and CDR2: SGHRS and YFSETQ. The CDR3 is 14 residues long. DNA of the CDR3: TGCGCCAGCAGCTTGGTGGCAGGGGGCAAAAAACTGTTTTTT. This gives the protein CASSLVAGGKKLFF.

To note about this clone: This clone may be a read error of a much larger clone one base away. The chain is built from TRBV28 and TRBJ1-1; tentative D call: TRBD1 (6 bases). The germline gives CDR1 MDHEN, CDR2 SYDVKM. V was trimmed by 10 bases and J by 1 base, leaving 22 bases between them. This CDR3 is built from 16 residues. The chain's CDR3 is CANRRRGRGPNTEAFF. CDR3 DNA: TGTGCCAACAGAAGACGGGGCAGGGGCCCGAACACTGAAGCTTTCTTT.